These 25 T cell receptor beta chains originate from one sample sequenced in a study of blood T cell repertoires in COVID-19. Clones were read by immunoSEQ multiplex PCR, and TCRdb kept only the in-frame ones, dropping some. The table includes 320,000 or so clones, 85% detected once. The sequenced sample consisted of PBMCs or T cells enriched from blood (not recorded which). The receptors come from a woman in her 30s who had been exposed to COVID-19.

The V and J genes are TRBV2 and TRBJ2-5; weak D call: TRBD2 (6 bases). The V gene lost 1 base and the J gene lost 1 base, with 7 bases spanning the gap. The germline V gene encodes CDR1 SNHLY and CDR2 FYNNEI. CDR3 size: 14 residues. In DNA, the CDR3 is TGTGCCAGCAGTGAAGACGGGGGCCAAGAGACCCAGTACTTC. This gives the protein CASSEDGGQETQYF.

V gene TRBV3-1 (or the pseudogene TRBV3-2) combines with J gene TRBJ1-2; no clear D. V was shortened by 4 bases and J by 4 bases, with 13 bases between the two germline ends. The CDR3 runs to 14 residues. Germline values: CDR1 LGHDT, CDR2 YNNKEL (reference sequence). CDR3: CASSPSPNSYGYTF. The CDR3 coding sequence is TGTGCCAGCAGCCCGTCTCCCAACAGCTATGGCTACACCTTC.

This rearrangement joins TRBV25-1 to TRBJ2-1, with D maybe TRBD2 (5 bases). The CDR3 contains 15 residues. Trimming shortened V by 1 base and J by 4 bases, and 11 bases separated the two germline ends. Germline V gene sequence: CDR1 MGHDK, CDR2 SYGVNS. The CDR3 region has the DNA TGTGCCAGCAGTGAATTGAGCGGTAGTTACAATGAGCAGTTCTTC. This encodes CASSELSGSYNEQFF.

This clone occurred once. The V and J genes are TRBV11-2 and TRBJ2-7; 8 bases match TRBD1. Germline loops: CDR1 SGHAT, CDR2 FQNNGV. This CDR3 has 14 amino acids. V shed 4 bases, J shed 7 bases, and the junction held 9 bases outside the gene matches. CDR3 loop: CASSSPDRAKEQYF. CDR3 bases: TGTGCCAGCAGCTCCCCGGACAGGGCAAAAGAGCAGTACTTC.

The chain combines TRBV5-4 with TRBJ1-1; D gene uncertain. This CDR3 has 15 residues. Per germline, CDR1 SGHNT and CDR2 YYREEE (reference sequence). The V end lost 6 bases, the J end lost 1 base, and 16 bases lay between the germline ends. CDR3 sequence: CASIHKNSGNTEAFF. Here the CDR3 DNA reads TGTGCCAGCATCCATAAAAACAGTGGGAACACTGAAGCTTTCTTT. The full variable domain, in which reference TRBV5-4 and TRBJ1-1 provide the parts outside the CDR3, is ETGVTQSPTHLIKTRGQQVTLRCSSQSGHNTVSWYQQALGQGPQFIFQYYREEENGRGNFPPRFSGLQFPNYSSELNVNALELDDSALYLCASIHKNSGNTEAFFGQGTRLTVV.

This chain joins TRBV28 and TRBJ1-2; 7 bases match TRBD1. The CDR3 extends over 15 amino acids. After removal of 8 bases from V and 4 bases from J, the junction contained 13 bases not matched to a gene. CDR1 is MDHEN, CDR2 SYDVKM, per germline. The CDR3 bases are TGTGCCAGCTCAAACCTTGGGGCAGGGGGCTATGGCTACACCTTC. It encodes CASSNLGAGGYGYTF.

This clone was observed a few times. V gene TRBV7-8 combines with J gene TRBJ1-3; D ambiguous. The V and J ends lost 6 bases and 0 bases respectively, with 15 bases between them. Per the germline V gene, CDR1 is SGHVS and CDR2 is FQNEAQ. This CDR3 spans 16 amino acids. CDR3 coding DNA: TGTGCCAGCAGGCGAGAGGGAGGTGCCTCTGGAAACACCATATATTTT. It codes for CASRREGGASGNTIYF.

V usage is TRBV4-3 and J usage is TRBJ1-6; D gene unclear. The CDR3 length is 14 residues. Germline CDR1 reads LGHNA; CDR2 reads YSLEER. The germline V and J ends were trimmed by 0 bases and 9 bases, with 9 bases remaining between them. The CDR3 here is CASSQEDSRSPLHF. The CDR3 DNA is TGCGCCAGCAGCCAAGAAGATAGCCGTTCACCCCTCCACTTT.

The sample holds many counts of this clone. This chain joins TRBV2 and TRBJ1-5; D unclear. CDR3 size: 13 residues. The ends were cut back, 2 bases at V and 2 bases at J, with 4 bases in the middle. Germline-derived CDR1 and CDR2 are SNHLY and FYNNEI. The CDR3 region is CASSEHGNQPQHF. The CDR3 nucleotides are TGTGCCAGCAGTGAACATGGCAATCAGCCCCAGCATTTT. The entire variable domain, with the rest obtained from reference TRBV2 and TRBJ1-5, is as follows: EPEVTQTPSHQVTQMGQEVILRCVPISNHLYFYWYRQILGQKVEFLVSFYNNEISEKSEIFDDQFSVERPDGSNFTLKIRSTKLEDSAMYFCASSEHGNQPQHFGDGTRLSIL.

There are a few counts of this clone. This may be a read error, as it is one base from a much larger clone. This sample includes further DNA sequences coding for the same CDR3. The chain carries TRBV3-1 (or the pseudogene TRBV3-2) and TRBJ1-5; TRBD1 matches at 8 bases. V gave up 3 bases and J gave up 2 bases; unmatched junction bases: 0. Germline values: CDR1 LGHDT, CDR2 YNNKEL (reference sequence). The CDR3 sequence is 14 residues long. The CDR3 DNA reads as TGTGCCAGCAGCCAGACAGGGGGCAATCAGCCCCAGCATTTT. Translation: CASSQTGGNQPQHF.

The chain is built from TRBV20-1 and TRBJ1-2, with 8 nucleotides matching TRBD1. V shed 3 bases, J shed 5 bases, and the junction held 2 bases outside the gene matches. The V gene's germline CDR1 is DFQATT and CDR2 SNEGSKA (reference sequence). This CDR3 comprises 12 residues. DNA of the CDR3: TGCAGTGCTAGTGACAGGGGTTATGGCTACACCTTC. This encodes CSASDRGYGYTF.

This chain links TRBV7-9 with TRBJ2-3, with TRBD2 as a possible D gene (5 bases). CDR3 size: 13 residues. Germline CDR1 SEHNR, CDR2 FQNEAQ (reference sequence). V dropped 5 bases and J dropped 6 bases, with 12 bases sitting between them. CDR3 bases: TGTGCCAGCAGCAACGGAGGTGACGATACGCAGTATTTT. It encodes CASSNGGDDTQYF.

V and J are TRBV4-1 and TRBJ2-3; 10 positions match TRBD2. Germline CDR1 MGHRA, CDR2 YSYEKL. J gave up 5 bases and V 4 bases, and 6 bases lay outside the gene matches. The CDR3 has 15 residues. CDR3 sequence reads: CASSPSGGAGDTQYF. DNA of the CDR3: TGCGCCAGCAGCCCGAGCGGGGGGGCAGGAGATACGCAGTATTTT.

The chain joins TRBV7-2 to TRBJ1-2; tentatively, D is TRBD1 (6 bases). The CDR3 has 14 residues. The germline gives CDR1 SGHTA, CDR2 FQGNSA. Trimming left V 5 bases short and J 7 bases short, with 17 bases between. CDR3 amino acids: CASSPTSRGLGYTF. The CDR3, as DNA: TGTGCCAGCAGCCCCACCAGCAGGGGCCTTGGCTACACCTTC.

V gene TRBV7-2 combines with J gene TRBJ2-3, with a weak D call TRBD1 (5 bases). V was shortened by 8 bases and J by 5 bases, with 11 bases between the two germline ends. The CDR3 length is 12 residues. Per germline, CDR1 SGHTA and CDR2 FQGNSA. The CDR3 loop is CASGAWEDTQYF. Here the CDR3 DNA reads TGTGCCAGCGGGGCCTGGGAAGATACGCAGTATTTT.

This clone was seen just once. The chain has TRBV7-9 and TRBJ2-7, with no clear D. This CDR3 spans 12 amino acids. Germline lookup yields CDR1 SEHNR and CDR2 FQNEAQ (reference sequence). V shed 0 bases and J shed 6 bases, with 6 bases lying between them. CDR3 residues: CASSLAGREQYF. CDR3 sequence (DNA): TGTGCCAGCAGCTTAGCTGGGCGCGAGCAGTACTTC.

The chain has TRBV7-9 and TRBJ2-5, with a weak D call TRBD2 (5 bases). The CDR3 has 16 amino acids. CDR1 and CDR2 (germline): SEHNR, FQNEAQ (reference sequence). The germline V and J ends were trimmed by 0 bases and 4 bases, with 15 bases remaining between them. The CDR3 here is CASSLALRGEGETQYF. Written as DNA, the CDR3 is TGTGCCAGCAGCTTAGCCCTGCGAGGAGAGGGAGAGACCCAGTACTTC.

The rearrangement links TRBV5-1 to TRBJ2-5; 9 bases align to TRBD1. Trimming cost V 1 base and J 4 bases; bases outside gene matches: 11. The germline gives CDR1 SGHRS, CDR2 YFSETQ. This CDR3 is 17 amino acids long. In DNA form, the CDR3 reads TGCGCCAGCAGCTTGAGACCCGGGACAGGGCAGGGAGAGACCCAGTACTTC. This encodes CASSLRPGTGQGETQYF.

The chain uses TRBV27 and TRBJ1-5, with no clear D. V lost 5 bases, J lost 13 bases, and 21 bases lay in between. The CDR3 contains 14 residues. Germline loops: CDR1 MNHEY, CDR2 SMNVEV (reference sequence). The CDR3: CASSPTLGELRQHF. CDR3 nucleotide sequence: TGTGCCAGCAGTCCCACGCTCGGGGAACTACGACAGCATTTT.

The gene calls are TRBV7-2 and TRBJ2-5, with TRBD2 identical over 11 bases. Germline V gene lookup returns CDR1 SGHTA and CDR2 FQGNSA. This CDR3 comprises 14 residues. The V gene end was trimmed by 5 bases and the J gene end by 3 bases; junction bases not matched to a gene: 2. The CDR3 DNA sequence: TGTGCCAGCAGCCTGGGACTAGCGGAAGAGACCCAGTACTTC. This codes for CASSLGLAEETQYF. The variable domain in full, completed from reference TRBV7-2 and TRBJ2-5, reads GAGVSQSPSNKVTEKGKDVELRCDPISGHTALYWYRQSLGQGLEFLIYFQGNSAPDKSGLPSDRFSAERTGGSVSTLTIQRTQQEDSAVYLCASSLGLAEETQYFGPGTRLLVL.

The J gene is TRBJ1-2, the V gene TRBV9; TRBD1 might be the D (6 bases). Germline V CDR1 and CDR2: SGDLS, YYNGEE. The CDR3 extends over 14 amino acids. With 1 base removed from V and 2 bases from J, the gap between germline ends came to 9 bases. The CDR3: CASSVTQGNYGYTF. Here the CDR3 DNA reads TGTGCCAGCAGCGTAACTCAGGGGAACTATGGCTACACCTTC.

The rearrangement links TRBV4-1 to TRBJ1-6; no reliable D call. Germline CDR1 and CDR2: MGHRA and YSYEKL. The CDR3 runs to 16 residues. Trimming shortened V by 0 bases and J by 8 bases, and 14 bases separated the two germline ends. This chain's CDR3 is CASSQEDAGKDSPLHF. The CDR3 DNA is TGCGCCAGCAGCCAAGAAGACGCCGGGAAGGATTCACCCCTCCACTTT.

This chain joins TRBV10-2 and TRBJ2-5; tentative D call: TRBD2 (5 bases). Germline V lookup: CDR1 WSHSY, CDR2 SAAADI. This CDR3 comprises 12 residues. Trimming shortened V by 6 bases and J by 2 bases, and 7 bases separated the two germline ends. The CDR3 DNA follows: TGCGCCAGCAGCGGGAATCAAGAGACCCAGTACTTC. Its translation is CASSGNQETQYF.

The chain combines TRBV4-3 with TRBJ1-6, with a tentative D call TRBD1 (6 bases). Germline V gene lookup returns CDR1 LGHNA and CDR2 YSLEER. The V end was cut by 4 bases, the J end by 10 bases, with 17 bases between. The CDR3 totals 15 residues. This CDR3 is CASSPLGATGSPLHF. The CDR3 nucleotides read TGCGCCAGCAGCCCCCTGGGGGCCACGGGGTCACCCCTCCACTTT.

The chain employs TRBV19 and TRBJ1-5; 7 bases line up with TRBD1. CDR1 is LNHDA, CDR2 SQIVND, per germline (reference sequence). V lost 1 base, J lost 0 bases, and 21 bases stayed unmatched. CDR3 size: 22 residues. CDR3 in DNA: TGTGCCAGTAGTATAGTACCTCCTGGGCCTCGCGACAGGGATCATAGCAATCAGCCCCAGCATTTT. Its translation is CASSIVPPGPRDRDHSNQPQHF.